This T cell receptor (beta chain) derives from a study of cytomegalovirus exposure and HLA in healthy donors. CDR3 length equals 12 residues. Germline-derived CDR1 and CDR2 are PRHDT and FYEKMQ (reference sequence). The V gene lost 3 bases and the J gene lost 11 bases, with 13 bases spanning the gap. Repertoires were generated with immunoSEQ multiplex PCR, while TCRdb's copy carries only in-frame clones and drops some. The table records around 120,000 clones, more than 70% of them present only once. The genes are TRBV13 and TRBJ1-1; tentatively, D is TRBD1 (6 bases). Sequencing was performed on PBMCs. The source is a man in his late teens or twenties in good health and CMV-seronegative. DNA of the CDR3: TGTGCCAGCAGCTTGGCTACAGGGACCGCTTTCTTT. Protein sequence: CASSLATGTAFF.